This TCR beta chain was sequenced during a study of T-cell memory formation after mild COVID-19 (dated by TCRdb to 2020 to 2022). Regarding the study in general: TCR sequence clusters from the two donors were largely donor specific. In a couple of donors, T-cell clones that expanded and contracted after mild COVID-19 were tracked by sequencing TCRalpha and TCRbeta repertoires over time. Two young, previously healthy adult volunteers made up the cohort, one male and one female. Beyond this particular receptor, the publication reports: The second-wave clones that peaked on day 37 were not confirmed to be SARS-CoV-2 specific. The study covered only two mild cases, and larger cohorts including severe cases with pre-infection samples were considered necessary. Contracting CD4+ clones were located mainly in the CM and EM memory subsets, whereas CD8+ clones were found to be enriched in EMRA. Clones that contracted from day 15 to 85 showed balanced CD4/CD8 phenotypes, whereas a second wave of clones that expanded from day 15 to 37 leaned towards CD4+. Some responding clones were found in pre-infection memory, which suggests that pre-existing cross-reactive memory T cells took part in the SARS-CoV-2 response.

This clonotype showed up just a few times. It has no known antigen specificity. The sample holds no much larger clone one base away, and base qualities are not on file. Sequencing relied on an Illumina NovaSeq 6000. TCRalpha and TCRbeta cDNA libraries were constructed by 5'RACE with constant-segment primers, with sample barcodes and unique molecular identifiers being introduced. RNA was extracted from every sample with Trizol reagent. Libraries were amplified in two PCR steps, with a second sample barcode and Illumina TruSeq adapters added in the second step. Sequencing of the libraries was done on an Illumina NovaSeq, producing 2 x 150 bp paired-end reads. The original pipeline was this. Demultiplexing of reads and collapsing into UMI-guided consensus sequences were performed with migec v1.2.7. With mixcr v2.1.11, UMI consensuses were aligned to TRA and TRB V and J templates and assembled into clonotypes. Clonotypes were classified as expanded or contracted when called significant by both edgeR and NoisET, with noise models trained on biological replicates. edgeR calls used a false discovery rate-adjusted p below 0.01 and a log2 fold-change threshold of 1. As an exploratory analysis of dynamics, max-normalized trajectories of the 1000 most abundant clonotypes were examined by PCA with hierarchical clustering. Separately sequenced CD4+ and CD8+ repertoires were used to assign the CD4 or CD8 phenotype of responding clones. TCRdb trimmed public reads at Q25 via fastp, called clones via MiXCR and kept in-frame beta chains. Each entry is one CDR3 protein sequence, shown with its most common DNA and genes. These V and J calls originate from TCRdb's pipeline instead of the authors' own analysis. Across this sample there are 560,000 or so distinct CDR3 sequences, with roughly 17% seen only once. The top ten clonotypes cover around 7.8% of the sample.

The germline V gene encodes CDR1 LGHNA and CDR2 YSLEER. Trimming accounts for 3 bases at V and 2 bases at J, while the number of junction bases matched to no gene is 3. The CDR3 measures 15 amino acids from cysteine to phenylalanine. Only the CDR3 part of the read is kept: 45 bases, read in frame from the first base. Ficoll-Paque density gradient centrifugation was used to isolate PBMCs. Recombination joined TRBV4-3 with TRBJ2-7, and TRBD1 aligns with 11 junction nucleotides. This TCR was sampled from an adult woman who had mild COVID-19 (a few samples of this study predate the infection). The sample titles of this study are shuffled in the database, so cell type and time point are left out; the donor was told from shared clones. Specimen: PBMCs or a T cell subset sorted from them (not recorded which). The CDR3 protein sequence reads: CASSQWGQGAYEQYF. The DNA reads TGCGCCAGCAGCCAGTGGGGACAGGGGGCCTACGAGCAGTACTTC.